The rows below give T cell receptor beta chains drawn from one sample of a study of cytomegalovirus exposure and HLA in healthy donors. Using immunoSEQ multiplex PCR, the repertoire was profiled, and TCRdb retains in-frame clones only, with some absent. This table has around 210,000 clones, roughly 78% appearing once. The sequenced sample was PBMCs. The receptors stem from a boy younger than 18 in good health and CMV-seronegative. Each CDR3 is given with its conserved first and last residue. A D gene is named only where the DNA matches it firmly.

J: TRBJ2-3; V: TRBV30; D: .; CDR3: CARAREFGTDTQYF; DNA: TGTGCCCGCGCCCGGGAGTTCGGCACAGATACGCAGTATTTT
J: TRBJ1-2; V: TRBV11-2; D: .; CDR3: CASSFSSGAGNGYTF; DNA: TGTGCCAGCAGCTTTTCTAGTGGGGCTGGGAATGGCTACACCTTC
J: TRBJ2-1; V: TRBV6-1; D: .; CDR3: CASSEIFSFYNEQFF; DNA: TGTGCCAGCAGTGAAATTTTTTCTTTTTACAATGAGCAGTTCTTC
J: TRBJ1-1; V: TRBV6-1; D: TRBD1; CDR3: CASRGQVATEAFF; DNA: TGTGCCAGCAGAGGACAGGTAGCCACTGAAGCTTTCTTT
J: TRBJ2-7; V: TRBV27; D: TRBD1; CDR3: CASSPGTGRLYF; DNA: TGTGCCAGCAGTCCGGGGACAGGGAGACTGTACTTC
J: TRBJ1-5; V: TRBV6-1; D: .; CDR3: CASSNVGVLQPQHF; DNA: TGTGCCAGCAGTAACGTCGGGGTATTGCAGCCCCAGCATTTT
J: TRBJ2-7; V: TRBV4-1; D: TRBD2; CDR3: CASSQDEAGDYEQYF; DNA: TGCGCCAGCAGCCAAGATGAAGCGGGAGACTACGAGCAGTACTTC
J: TRBJ1-2; V: TRBV19; D: .; CDR3: CASSKVGQSYGYTF; DNA: TGTGCCAGTAGTAAAGTTGGACAGTCCTATGGCTACACCTTC
J: TRBJ2-7; V: TRBV7-8; D: .; CDR3: CASSLNVREDYEQYF; DNA: TGTGCCAGCAGCTTAAATGTGCGGGAAGACTACGAGCAGTACTTC
J: TRBJ2-7; V: TRBV19; D: .; CDR3: CASMQGLNPAYEQYF; DNA: TGTGCCAGTATGCAGGGCCTAAACCCTGCCTACGAGCAGTACTTC
J: TRBJ2-7; V: TRBV5-4; D: TRBD2; CDR3: CASSPGLAGAYEQYF; DNA: TGTGCCAGCAGCCCCGGACTAGCGGGGGCTTACGAGCAGTACTTC